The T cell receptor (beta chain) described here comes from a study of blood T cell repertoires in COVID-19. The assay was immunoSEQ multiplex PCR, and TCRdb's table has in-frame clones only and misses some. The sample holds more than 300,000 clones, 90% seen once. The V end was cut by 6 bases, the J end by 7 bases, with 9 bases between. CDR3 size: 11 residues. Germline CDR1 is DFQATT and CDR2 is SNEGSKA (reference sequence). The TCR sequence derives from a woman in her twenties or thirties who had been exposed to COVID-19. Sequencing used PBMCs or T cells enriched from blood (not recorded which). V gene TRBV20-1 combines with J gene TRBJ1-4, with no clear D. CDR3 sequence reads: CSAREGEKLFF. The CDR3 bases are TGCAGTGCCCGGGAGGGTGAAAAACTGTTTTTT.